Below, 19 T cell receptor beta chains from the same sample are listed, as sequenced in a study of T cells in Graves' hyperthyroidism and ophthalmopathy. RNA transcripts served as the template for amplifying TCR beta CDR3 regions. HTBI primers drove first-round RT-PCR of the TCR CDR3. One entry per CDR3 protein results from TCRdb running MiXCR on the multiplex PCR reads. The top ten clones hold 7.8% of a sample with around 280,000 distinct CDR3 sequences, about an eighth of them seen once. Sequenced sample: blood. These receptor sequences come from a woman in her twenties or thirties with Graves' hyperthyroidism that later progressed to Graves' ophthalmopathy.

This clonotype has at least ten counts. This sequence joins TRBV6-2 or TRBV6-3 and TRBJ2-3, with no clear D. V was trimmed by 4 bases and J by 3 bases, leaving 11 bases between them. The CDR3 is made up of 14 amino acids. Germline V gene lookup returns CDR1 MNHEY and CDR2 SVGEGT. The CDR3 reads CASSLEFPTDTQYF. CDR3 DNA: TGTGCCAGCAGTTTGGAGTTCCCGACAGATACGCAGTATTTT.

Concerning this clonotype: This could be a read error, since a much larger clone is one nucleotide away. The chain employs TRBV7-9 and TRBJ1-2, with TRBD1 identical over 10 bases. Germline loops: CDR1 SEHNR, CDR2 FQNEAQ (reference sequence). The CDR3 loop spans 15 amino acids. After removal of 4 bases from V and 5 bases from J, the junction contained 7 bases not matched to a gene. CDR3 in DNA: TGTGCCAGCAGCTCCTTACGACAGGGGGCTTATGGCTACACCTTC. This gives the protein CASSSLRQGAYGYTF.

This clonotype was counted many times. The chain employs TRBV5-1 and TRBJ2-4; D is possibly TRBD2 (6 bases). The CDR3 loop spans 15 amino acids. Looked up from germline, CDR1 is SGHRS and CDR2 is YFSETQ. V lost 3 bases and J 0 bases, leaving 10 bases between the germline ends. The CDR3 sequence: CASSSMRGAKNIQYF. As DNA, the CDR3 is TGCGCCAGCAGCTCGATGCGGGGAGCCAAAAACATTCAGTACTTC.

This clonotype has only a few counts. V gene TRBV4-3 combines with J gene TRBJ2-5, with TRBD2 as a possible D gene (5 bases). Trimming shortened V by 4 bases and J by 3 bases, and 15 bases separated the two germline ends. The CDR3 is 15 amino acids. Germline V gene sequence: CDR1 LGHNA, CDR2 YSLEER. CDR3 in amino acids: CASSPLMDLKETQYF. In DNA form, the CDR3 reads TGCGCCAGCAGCCCCCTAATGGACTTAAAAGAGACCCAGTACTTC.

This clonotype was recorded many times. The rearrangement uses TRBV7-9 and TRBJ2-3; 8 nucleotides line up with TRBD1. This CDR3 has 15 residues. Germline loops: CDR1 SEHNR, CDR2 FQNEAQ (reference sequence). With 4 bases clipped from V and 1 base from J, the junction kept 4 bases outside the gene matches. The CDR3 nucleotides are TGTGCCAGCAGCTACCCGACAGGGGGCACAGATACGCAGTATTTT. Its protein product is CASSYPTGGTDTQYF.

This clonotype was counted many times. The V and J genes are TRBV7-2 and TRBJ2-7; 7 bases match TRBD2. Germline loops: CDR1 SGHTA, CDR2 FQGNSA. The CDR3 has 16 amino acids. J was trimmed by 2 bases and V by 7 bases; bases with no gene match: 14. The DNA for the CDR3 is TGTGCCAGCAATCTTGGGCGGGAGCGCCCAACCTACGAGCAGTACTTC. This translates into CASNLGRERPTYEQYF.

The rearrangement uses TRBV5-5 and TRBJ2-5; tentative D call: TRBD1 (6 bases). Per germline, CDR1 SGHKS and CDR2 YYEKEE (reference sequence). This CDR3 is 16 amino acids long. V was clipped by 6 bases and J by 5 bases, with 23 bases between them. This CDR3 reads CASNPVRQGLLETQYF. In DNA, the CDR3 is TGTGCCAGCAACCCTGTTAGGCAGGGGCTGTTGGAGACCCAGTACTTC.

The table lists this clonotype with a few counts. In DNA, the CDR3 is TGCGCCAGCAGCCAAGAATGGTTTTGGGGGGGAAAAGTTACCTACGAGCAGTACTTC. Its translation: CASSQEWFWGGKVTYEQYF. The chain couples TRBV4-1 to TRBJ2-7; 7 nucleotides match TRBD2. This CDR3 spans 19 amino acids. Germline CDR1 is MGHRA and CDR2 is YSYEKL. J was trimmed by 2 bases and V by 0 bases; bases with no gene match: 16.

This clonotype was seen more than once but under ten times. The CDR3 ends on some other residue instead of the conserved phenylalanine or tryptophan, so this is likely a read error. The chain combines TRBV7-9 with TRBJ1-1, with D uncertain. CDR3 length: 13 residues. V shed 5 bases and J shed 3 bases, with 10 bases lying between them. Germline assignment: CDR1 SEHNR and CDR2 FQNEAQ (reference sequence). The CDR3 sequence is CASSILSDTEAFL. The CDR3 DNA follows: TGTGCCAGCAGCATCCTATCAGACACTGAAGCTTTCCTT.

CDR3 in amino acids: CASSQDWVGLAEVGSDTQYF. Here the CDR3 DNA reads TGTGCCAGCAGCCAAGATTGGGTAGGACTAGCGGAGGTCGGTTCCGATACGCAGTATTTT. The V gene is TRBV14, the J gene TRBJ2-3, with 10 bases that match TRBD2. This CDR3 spans 20 amino acids. Looked up from germline, CDR1 is SGHDN and CDR2 is FVKESK. V shed 0 bases, J shed 6 bases, and the junction held 18 bases outside the gene matches.

This chain connects TRBV9 to TRBJ2-5; D unclear. CDR3 length: 13 amino acids. Germline CDR1 reads SGDLS; CDR2 reads YYNGEE. V lost 4 bases, J lost 5 bases, and 12 bases lay in between. The CDR3, as DNA: TGTGCCAGCAGCCCCGGCTTTGACGAGACCCAGTACTTC. Its protein is CASSPGFDETQYF.

There are many counts of this clonotype. The V gene is TRBV6-1, the J gene TRBJ1-5; D is uncertain. V lost 5 bases, J lost 1 base, and 12 bases lay in between. This CDR3 spans 15 amino acids. In germline, CDR1 is MNHNS, CDR2 SASEGT. DNA of the CDR3: TGTGCCAGCAGTTATATGGATGGGAGCAATCAGCCCCAGCATTTT. Its translation: CASSYMDGSNQPQHF.

This clonotype has a count of ten or more. This chain connects TRBV20-1 to TRBJ1-5; 7 bases match TRBD1. CDR1 is DFQATT, CDR2 SNEGSKA, per germline (reference sequence). The junction had 5 bases not matched to a gene; V was cut back by 3 bases and J by 3 bases. The CDR3 spans 14 residues. CDR3 DNA: TGCAGTGCTAGCACCGGGACAGACAATCAGCCCCAGCATTTT. Its translation is CSASTGTDNQPQHF.

The table lists this clonotype with a count of one. The chain couples TRBV28 to TRBJ1-5, with a tentative D call TRBD1 (6 bases). Trimming pared 10 bases from V and 7 bases from J, leaving 17 bases between. Germline V CDR1 and CDR2: MDHEN, SYDVKM. The CDR3 totals 13 residues. CDR3 in amino acids: CAILQGWEQPQHF. The CDR3 region has the DNA TGTGCCATCCTACAGGGTTGGGAGCAGCCCCAGCATTTT.

This clonotype was observed many times. V gene TRBV20-1 combines with J gene TRBJ2-3; TRBD2 matches at 7 bases. V shed 3 bases and J 5 bases; nucleotides not matched to a gene: 8. The CDR3 runs 14 residues. Germline values: CDR1 DFQATT, CDR2 SNEGSKA (reference sequence). The CDR3 loop is CSASLGGGRDTQYF. CDR3 coding DNA: TGCAGTGCTAGCCTGGGGGGAGGGAGAGATACGCAGTATTTT.

This clonotype showed up many times. The DNA of the CDR3 is TGTGCCAGCAGGACCAGCGGGTCCCTCTACGAGCAGTACTTC. Residues: CASRTSGSLYEQYF. The rearrangement joins TRBV28 to TRBJ2-7; D might be TRBD2 (6 bases). The ends were cut back, 6 bases at V and 3 bases at J, with 15 bases in the middle. Germline lookup yields CDR1 MDHEN and CDR2 SYDVKM. This CDR3 comprises 14 residues.

At least ten counts were recorded for this clonotype. The chain recombines TRBV18 with TRBJ2-3; TRBD2 is a possible D gene (6 bases). Germline CDR1 and CDR2: KGHSH and LQKENI. Trimming removed 2 bases at V and 4 bases at J, with 13 bases between. The CDR3 is 15 amino acids. In nucleotides, the CDR3 is TGTGCCAGCTCACCAATCCCGGGGGAGTCAGATACGCAGTATTTT. Its protein is CASSPIPGESDTQYF.

This clonotype occurred many times. The rearrangement uses TRBV30 and TRBJ1-2; perhaps TRBD1 as D (5 bases). Deletions cut 8 bases from V and 1 base from J, with 17 bases between. Per the germline V gene, CDR1 is GTSNPN and CDR2 is SVGIG (reference sequence). The CDR3 has 14 residues. CDR3 protein: CAQKRTPNNYGYTF. As DNA, the CDR3 is TGTGCCCAGAAGCGGACACCCAATAACTATGGCTACACCTTC.

Only a few counts were recorded for this clonotype. This sequence joins TRBV6-1 and TRBJ1-3, with D unresolved. V shed 8 bases and J shed 4 bases, with 6 bases lying between them. The CDR3 covers 11 residues. Germline V lookup: CDR1 MNHNS, CDR2 SASEGT. CDR3 region: CASVLGNTIYF. CDR3 coding DNA: TGTGCCAGCGTCTTGGGAAACACCATATATTTT.